The 12 T cell receptor beta chains in this list originate from one sample, sequenced in a study of neurological immune-mediated disorders. A single record per CDR3 protein comes from TCRdb applying MiXCR to the 5' RACE reads. Here the sample spans tens of thousands of distinct CDR3 sequences, about 14% being singletons. What was sequenced was PBMCs. Receptors were obtained from a woman aged 45-65 years in good health.

This clonotype was detected ten times or more. J is TRBJ2-1 and V is TRBV29-1, with D unclear. The germline V gene encodes CDR1 SQVTM and CDR2 ANQGSEA. Deletions cut 8 bases from V and 0 bases from J, with 5 bases between. This CDR3 has 11 amino acids. The CDR3 spells CSWSSYNEQFF. The DNA for the CDR3 is TGCAGCTGGAGCTCCTACAATGAGCAGTTCTTC.

This chain joins TRBV5-1 and TRBJ2-7; 10 bases fit TRBD1. Germline CDR1 and CDR2: SGHRS and YFSETQ. The trim removed 0 bases at V and 3 bases at J, leaving 3 bases unmatched. The CDR3 runs 15 residues. CDR3 residues: CASSLAGQGFYEQYF. The CDR3 DNA is TGCGCCAGCAGCTTGGCGGGACAGGGGTTCTACGAGCAGTACTTC.

Ten or more counts support this clonotype. This chain joins TRBV20-1 and TRBJ2-1; a possible D gene is TRBD2 (5 bases). V shed 2 bases and J shed 4 bases, with 12 bases lying between them. Germline values: CDR1 DFQATT, CDR2 SNEGSKA (reference sequence). The CDR3 totals 14 residues. The chain's CDR3 is CSARTDRGYNEQFF. CDR3 nucleotides: TGCAGTGCTAGAACGGACCGAGGGTACAATGAGCAGTTCTTC.

Remarks on this clonotype: A read error is possible here, since a much larger clone lies one base away. The rearrangement joins TRBV28 to TRBJ1-1; D uncertain. CDR1 is MDHEN, CDR2 SYDVKM, per germline. This CDR3 has 15 amino acids. Trimming shortened V by 8 bases and J by 4 bases, and 20 bases separated the two germline ends. CDR3 loop: CASDPPEVRSTEAFF. In DNA form, the CDR3 reads TGTGCCAGCGACCCCCCGGAAGTCAGAAGCACTGAAGCTTTCTTT.

Points on this clonotype: With a much larger clone just one base away, this may be a read error. The chain recombines TRBV5-1 with TRBJ2-3; D gene uncertain. Trimming took off 4 bases at V and 4 bases at J, with 13 bases between the two ends. Germline V gene sequence: CDR1 SGHRS, CDR2 YFSETQ. The CDR3 has 14 amino acids. As DNA, the CDR3 is TGCGCCAGCAGCCTAAGCCCCGGCTCAGATACGCAGTATTTT. This gives the protein CASSLSPGSDTQYF.

Ten or more counts support this clonotype. The chain combines TRBV20-1 with TRBJ2-5; perhaps TRBD2 as D (5 bases). V lost 7 bases to trimming and J lost 4 bases, with 16 bases between them. The CDR3 has 13 amino acids. CDR1 is DFQATT, CDR2 SNEGSKA, per germline (reference sequence). Here the CDR3 reads CSVRGSRGETQYF. In DNA form, the CDR3 reads TGCAGTGTAAGAGGGTCCCGGGGAGAGACCCAGTACTTC.

This clonotype was found many times. This chain joins TRBV12-3 or TRBV12-4 and TRBJ2-3; either TRBD1 or TRBD2 may fit D (7 bases each). The CDR3 length is 16 residues. V lost 5 bases to trimming and J lost 0 bases, with 15 bases between them. CDR3 sequence reads: CASSLQGGLSTDTQYF. The CDR3 DNA sequence: TGTGCCAGCAGTCTCCAGGGGGGGCTTAGCACAGATACGCAGTATTTT.

The V gene is TRBV12-3 or TRBV12-4, the J gene TRBJ2-7; D not certain. V lost 4 bases, J lost 4 bases, and 14 bases lay in between. This CDR3 comprises 14 residues. CDR3 DNA sequence: TGTGCCAGCAGTTGGGTGGCAGAACCATACGAGCAGTACTTC. It specifies CASSWVAEPYEQYF.

This clonotype occurred many times. As DNA, the CDR3 is TGTGCCAGCAGTTTACTCAGGGACCACCCTAAAGAGACCCAGTACTTC. Its translation: CASSLLRDHPKETQYF. The gene calls are TRBV27 and TRBJ2-5, with D perhaps TRBD1 or TRBD2 (5 bases each). CDR3 size: 16 residues. Trimming left V 2 bases short and J 3 bases short, with 16 bases between. Germline-derived CDR1 and CDR2 are MNHEY and SMNVEV (reference sequence).

This clonotype was recorded many times. V gene TRBV20-1 combines with J gene TRBJ2-1, with 8 nucleotides matching TRBD2. Trimming removed 0 bases from V and 2 bases from J; junction bases left unmatched: 3. Germline CDR1 reads DFQATT; CDR2 reads SNEGSKA (reference sequence). The CDR3 runs 15 residues. The CDR3: CSARDGGLAYNEQFF. Written as DNA, the CDR3 is TGCAGTGCTAGAGATGGGGGACTAGCCTACAATGAGCAGTTCTTC.

This clonotype was seen ten or more times. This rearrangement joins TRBV5-1 to TRBJ1-1; 8 bases are shared with TRBD1. Trimming took 4 bases from V and 2 from J; bases not matched to a gene: 4. CDR1 is SGHRS, CDR2 YFSETQ, per germline. CDR3 size: 14 residues. The CDR3 region is CASSLGQENTEAFF. DNA for the CDR3: TGCGCCAGCAGCCTGGGACAGGAAAACACTGAAGCTTTCTTT.

This clonotype was recorded at least ten times. The chain joins TRBV7-9 to TRBJ1-1; weak D call: TRBD1 (5 bases). V was shortened by 0 bases and J by 7 bases, with 12 bases between the two germline ends. The CDR3 has 14 amino acids. Germline CDR1 is SEHNR and CDR2 is FQNEAQ (reference sequence). CDR3 sequence reads: CASSLALGTVEAFF. The CDR3 DNA reads TGTGCCAGCAGCTTAGCTCTTGGGACGGTTGAAGCTTTCTTT.